The next 20 T cell receptor beta chains were all read from a single sample in a study of response to subunit inactivated influenza vaccine. TCRdb reanalysed the RT-PCR reads using MiXCR and keeps one entry per CDR3 protein. Seen here are 500,000 to 600,000 distinct CDR3 sequences, approximately 16% observed once, and the top ten hold 3% to 3.5%. Specimen: CD4+ T cells sorted from PBMCs, collected about 23 months after vaccination. Receptor source: a man between 45 and 75 years old who received an inactivated influenza vaccine.

CDR3 amino acids: CASSLAMTSTDTQYF. Here the CDR3 DNA reads TGTGCCAGCAGCTTAGCGATGACTAGCACAGATACGCAGTATTTT. This chain uses TRBV7-6 with TRBJ2-3, with unresolved D. The germline gives CDR1 SGHVS, CDR2 FNYEAQ. The CDR3 runs 15 residues. V was trimmed by 0 bases and J by 0 bases, leaving 7 bases between them.

In its sample, this clonotype was seen a few times. Because the CDR3's place on the DNA is in doubt, the DNA is left out and the CDR3 is given as listed by TCRdb. This chain links TRBV4-2 with TRBJ1-3; the D call in the table, TRBD1, was not verified against the DNA. With termini counted, the CDR3 has 17 amino acids. CDR1 LGHNA and CDR2 YNFKEQ come from the germline V gene. CDR3 residues: CASSPFGPGNSGNTIYF.

This clonotype came up a few times. The rearrangement joins TRBV3-1 to TRBJ2-7; 9 bases are a match to TRBD1. With 1 base clipped from V and 4 bases from J, the junction kept 5 bases outside the gene matches. Looked up from germline, CDR1 is LGHDT and CDR2 is YNNKEL (reference sequence). CDR3 length: 15 residues. In nucleotides, the CDR3 is TGTGCCAGCAGCCAAGGAGGGACAGGGAGGTACGAGCAGTACTTC. Translation: CASSQGGTGRYEQYF.

V is TRBV7-9 and J is TRBJ2-3, with D tentatively TRBD2 (6 bases). The germline gives CDR1 SEHNR, CDR2 FQNEAQ (reference sequence). Trimming cost V 5 bases and J 4 bases, with 19 bases left between them. The CDR3 contains 16 residues. In DNA, the CDR3 is TGTGCCAGCAGCCCTCAACCGACTAGTAAGCCAGATACGCAGTATTTT. Protein: CASSPQPTSKPDTQYF.

The rearrangement joins TRBV4-1 to TRBJ1-1; a weak D match, TRBD1 (6 bases). V gave up 4 bases and J gave up 5 bases, with 20 bases separating them. Germline V lookup: CDR1 MGHRA, CDR2 YSYEKL. This CDR3 contains 16 residues. The CDR3 loop is CASSRVSGERVTEAFF. The CDR3 DNA reads as TGCGCCAGCAGCCGTGTGTCAGGGGAGAGGGTGACTGAAGCTTTCTTT.

CDR3 sequence: CASSSQGPPYEQYF. The DNA for the CDR3 is TGCGCCAGCAGCTCCCAGGGGCCCCCCTACGAGCAGTACTTC. The chain recombines TRBV5-1 with TRBJ2-7, with D possibly matching TRBD1 (6 bases). Trimming took 3 bases from V and 2 from J, leaving 12 bases between them. Germline CDR1 and CDR2: SGHRS and YFSETQ. The CDR3 consists of 14 residues.

This clonotype has just a few counts. The chain employs TRBV10-3 and TRBJ2-3; 14 nucleotides line up with TRBD2. J was trimmed by 0 bases and V by 4 bases; bases with no gene match: 6. Germline V CDR1 and CDR2: ENHRY, SYGVKD. This CDR3 has 18 amino acids. Here the CDR3 DNA reads TGTGCCATCAGTGGGACTAGCGGGGGGCCCGCCAGCACAGATACGCAGTATTTT. It is translated as CAISGTSGGPASTDTQYF.

This clonotype has a count of ten or more. V is TRBV24-1 and J is TRBJ1-4; D may be TRBD1 (5 bases). Germline lookup yields CDR1 KGHDR and CDR2 SFDVKD. Trimming cost V 2 bases and J 4 bases, with 7 bases left between them. The CDR3 is 14 amino acids. This CDR3 is CATSDSTVNEKLFF. The CDR3 DNA sequence: TGTGCCACCAGTGATTCGACAGTTAATGAAAAACTGTTTTTT.

The V gene is TRBV6-2 or TRBV6-3, the J gene TRBJ2-7; D ambiguous. CDR3 size: 14 residues. With 7 bases removed from V and 5 bases from J, the gap between germline ends came to 18 bases. Germline CDR1 MNHEY, CDR2 SVGEGT. The DNA for the CDR3 is TGTGCCAGCACCAATTACGGCGGAGCGAACGAGCAGTACTTC. Translation: CASTNYGGANEQYF.

The genes are TRBV6-1 and TRBJ2-1; TRBD1 or TRBD2 may be the D gene (5 bases each). This CDR3 is built from 15 residues. The V and J ends lost 7 bases and 3 bases respectively, with 16 bases between them. Germline V gene lookup returns CDR1 MNHNS and CDR2 SASEGT. The CDR3 loop is CASMIGGGVYNEQFF. In nucleotides, the CDR3 is TGTGCCAGCATGATTGGTGGGGGAGTCTACAATGAGCAGTTCTTC.

The chain uses TRBV14 and TRBJ1-2, with 7 bases aligning to TRBD1. Germline V gene sequence: CDR1 SGHDN, CDR2 FVKESK. V was clipped by 5 bases and J by 4 bases; unmatched bases: 10. The CDR3 totals 15 residues. CDR3 protein: CASSAGQTFGYGYTF. The CDR3 DNA is TGTGCCAGCAGCGCGGGACAGACCTTTGGCTATGGCTACACCTTC.

The V gene is TRBV4-3, the J gene TRBJ2-1; D call uncertain. The V and J ends lost 0 bases and 4 bases respectively, with 10 bases between them. CDR1 LGHNA and CDR2 YSLEER come from the germline V gene. CDR3 length: 15 residues. The CDR3 reads CASSQDGLVYNEQFF. The CDR3 DNA is TGCGCCAGCAGCCAAGATGGCTTGGTTTACAATGAGCAGTTCTTC.

The chain carries TRBV14 and TRBJ2-7; 10 nucleotides agree with TRBD2. The CDR3 runs to 15 residues. With 4 bases clipped from V and 1 base from J, the junction kept 4 bases outside the gene matches. The germline gives CDR1 SGHDN, CDR2 FVKESK. CDR3 region: CASSRGLAESYEQYF. CDR3 coding DNA: TGTGCCAGCAGCCGCGGACTAGCGGAATCCTACGAGCAGTACTTC.

The J gene is TRBJ2-2, the V gene TRBV20-1; 8 nucleotides agree with TRBD1. Germline V lookup: CDR1 DFQATT, CDR2 SNEGSKA (reference sequence). V was clipped by 0 bases and J by 5 bases; unmatched bases: 8. The CDR3 is 16 residues long. CDR3 in amino acids: CSARDRGQGGTGELFF. DNA of the CDR3: TGCAGTGCTAGAGATAGAGGACAGGGCGGAACCGGGGAGCTGTTTTTT.

This clonotype showed up just once. The chain employs TRBV10-3 and TRBJ2-1; D tentatively reads TRBD1 or TRBD2 (5 bases each). Trimming left V 7 bases short and J 0 bases short, with 13 bases between. The CDR3 has 15 amino acids. Germline V gives CDR1 ENHRY, CDR2 SYGVKD. CDR3 sequence: CAIKRDPSSYNEQFF. The CDR3 coding sequence is TGTGCCATCAAAAGGGACCCGAGCTCCTACAATGAGCAGTTCTTC.

This clonotype has at least ten counts. V usage is TRBV7-2 and J usage is TRBJ2-7; 7 bases align to TRBD2. Per germline, CDR1 SGHTA and CDR2 FQGNSA. The V and J ends lost 3 bases and 2 bases, in that order; junction bases with no gene match: 7. This CDR3 has 15 residues. The CDR3 is CASSFVGGGPYEQYF. CDR3 bases: TGTGCCAGCAGCTTCGTCGGGGGAGGGCCCTACGAGCAGTACTTC.

As concerns this clonotype: One end of the junction fails to match germline, which may point to a read error. V gene TRBV7-3 combines with J gene TRBJ2-3; 15 positions match TRBD2. This CDR3 spans 18 amino acids. Germline CDR1 SGHTA, CDR2 FQGTGA. CDR3 loop: CARSRTSGGGVGTDTQYF. CDR3 bases: TGTGCCCGCAGTCGGACTAGCGGGGGGGGTGTGGGCACAGATACGCAGTATTTT.

This clonotype came up a few times. The chain has TRBV28 and TRBJ2-3; D unresolved. The V end lost 3 bases, the J end lost 5 bases, and 9 bases lay between the germline ends. Germline-derived CDR1 and CDR2 are MDHEN and SYDVKM. CDR3 length equals 13 residues. The CDR3 region is CASSFPSIDTQYF. CDR3 DNA sequence: TGTGCCAGCAGTTTTCCATCAATAGATACGCAGTATTTT.

This chain uses TRBV7-2 with TRBJ2-4, with D possibly TRBD2 on 5 matching bases. V lost 1 base and J 7 bases, leaving 14 bases between the germline ends. Germline V gives CDR1 SGHTA, CDR2 FQGNSA. This CDR3 spans 15 amino acids. CDR3 coding DNA: TGTGCCAGCAGCTTAGAGGTTCTAGCCAGGAACATTCAGTACTTC. This sequence encodes CASSLEVLARNIQYF.

The V and J genes are TRBV11-1 and TRBJ2-1; tentatively, D is TRBD1 (5 bases). The germline V and J ends were trimmed by 5 bases and 3 bases, with 14 bases remaining between them. Germline V gene sequence: CDR1 SGHAT, CDR2 FQDESV (reference sequence). The CDR3 is 15 amino acids. The CDR3 nucleotides are TGTGCCAGCAGCATTGACGACGGACACTACAATGAGCAGTTCTTC. The encoded protein is CASSIDDGHYNEQFF. The whole variable domain, remainder taken from reference TRBV11-1 and TRBJ2-1, is EAEVAQSPRYKITEKSQAVAFWCDPISGHATLYWYRQILGQGPELLVQFQDESVVDDSQLPKDRFSAERLKGVDSTLKIQPAELGDSAMYLCASSIDDGHYNEQFFGPGTRLTVL.